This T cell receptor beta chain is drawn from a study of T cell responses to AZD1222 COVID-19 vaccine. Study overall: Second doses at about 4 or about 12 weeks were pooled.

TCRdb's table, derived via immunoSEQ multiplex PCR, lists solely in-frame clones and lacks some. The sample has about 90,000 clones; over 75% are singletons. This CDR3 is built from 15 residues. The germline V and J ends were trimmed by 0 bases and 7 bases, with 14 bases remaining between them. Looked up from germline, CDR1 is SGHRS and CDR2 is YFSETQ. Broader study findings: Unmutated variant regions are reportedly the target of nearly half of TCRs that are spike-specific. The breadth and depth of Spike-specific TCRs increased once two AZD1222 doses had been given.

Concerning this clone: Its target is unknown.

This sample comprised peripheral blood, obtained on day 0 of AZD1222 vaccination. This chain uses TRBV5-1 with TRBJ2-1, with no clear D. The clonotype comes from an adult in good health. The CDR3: CASSLDGSSRNEQFF. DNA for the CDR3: TGCGCCAGCAGCTTGGATGGTAGCTCTCGGAATGAGCAGTTCTTC.